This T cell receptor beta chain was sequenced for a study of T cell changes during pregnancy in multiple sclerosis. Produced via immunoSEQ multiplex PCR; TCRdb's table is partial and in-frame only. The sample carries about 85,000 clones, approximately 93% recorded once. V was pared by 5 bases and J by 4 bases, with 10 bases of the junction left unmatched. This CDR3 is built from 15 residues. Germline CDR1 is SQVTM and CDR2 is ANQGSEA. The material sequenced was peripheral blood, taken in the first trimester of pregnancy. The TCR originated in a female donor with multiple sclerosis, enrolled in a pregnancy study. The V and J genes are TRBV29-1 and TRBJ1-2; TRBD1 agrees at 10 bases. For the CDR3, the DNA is TGCAGCGTTCGATTCGACAGGGGGCGTTTCTATGGCTACACCTTC. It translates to CSVRFDRGRFYGYTF.